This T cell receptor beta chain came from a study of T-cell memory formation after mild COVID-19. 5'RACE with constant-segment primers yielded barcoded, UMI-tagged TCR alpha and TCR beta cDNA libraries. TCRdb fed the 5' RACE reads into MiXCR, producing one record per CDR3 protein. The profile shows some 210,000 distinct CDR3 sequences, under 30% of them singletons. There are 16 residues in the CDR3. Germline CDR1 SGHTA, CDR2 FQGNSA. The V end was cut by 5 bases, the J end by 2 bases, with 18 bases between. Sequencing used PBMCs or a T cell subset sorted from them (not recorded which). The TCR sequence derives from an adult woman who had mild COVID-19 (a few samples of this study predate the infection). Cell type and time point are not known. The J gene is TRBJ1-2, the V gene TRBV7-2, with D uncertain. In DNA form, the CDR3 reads TGTGCCAGCAGCCCCGTTGTAACAAGCACCAACTATGGCTACACCTTC. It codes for CASSPVVTSTNYGYTF.